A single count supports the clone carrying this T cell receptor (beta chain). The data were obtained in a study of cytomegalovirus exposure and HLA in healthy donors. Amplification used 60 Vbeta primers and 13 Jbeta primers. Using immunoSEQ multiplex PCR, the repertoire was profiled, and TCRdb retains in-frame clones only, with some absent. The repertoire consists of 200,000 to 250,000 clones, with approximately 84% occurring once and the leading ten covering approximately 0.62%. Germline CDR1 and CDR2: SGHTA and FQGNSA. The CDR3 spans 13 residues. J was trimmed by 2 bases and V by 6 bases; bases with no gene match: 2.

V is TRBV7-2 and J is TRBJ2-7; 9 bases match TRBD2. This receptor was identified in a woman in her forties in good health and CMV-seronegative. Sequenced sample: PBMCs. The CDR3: CASRIAGAYEQYF. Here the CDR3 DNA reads TGTGCCAGCAGAATAGCGGGGGCCTACGAGCAGTACTTC.